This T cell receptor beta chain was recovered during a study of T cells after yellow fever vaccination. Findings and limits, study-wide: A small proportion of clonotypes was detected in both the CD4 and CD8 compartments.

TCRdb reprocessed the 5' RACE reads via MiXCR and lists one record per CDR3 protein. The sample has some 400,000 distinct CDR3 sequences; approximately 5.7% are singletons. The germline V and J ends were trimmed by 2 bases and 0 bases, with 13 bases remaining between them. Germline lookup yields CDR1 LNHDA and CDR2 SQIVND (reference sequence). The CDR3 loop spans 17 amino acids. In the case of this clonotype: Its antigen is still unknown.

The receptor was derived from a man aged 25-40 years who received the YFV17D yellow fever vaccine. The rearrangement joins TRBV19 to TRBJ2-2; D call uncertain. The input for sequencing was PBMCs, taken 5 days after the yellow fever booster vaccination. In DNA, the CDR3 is TGTGCCAGTAGTATATTCCCCCGACCGACGAACACCGGGGAGCTGTTTTTT. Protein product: CASSIFPRPTNTGELFF.